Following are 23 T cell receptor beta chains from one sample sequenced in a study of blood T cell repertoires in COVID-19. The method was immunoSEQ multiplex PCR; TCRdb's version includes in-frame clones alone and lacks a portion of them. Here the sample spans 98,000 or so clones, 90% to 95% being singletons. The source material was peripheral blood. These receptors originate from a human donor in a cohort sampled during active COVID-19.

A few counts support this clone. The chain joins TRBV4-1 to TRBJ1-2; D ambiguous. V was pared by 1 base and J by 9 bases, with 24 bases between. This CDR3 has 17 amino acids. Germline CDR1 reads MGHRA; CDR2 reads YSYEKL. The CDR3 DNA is TGCGCCAGCAGCCAAGTGACTTCTTCCGTCTACAATTATAGCTACACCTTC. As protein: CASSQVTSSVYNYSYTF.

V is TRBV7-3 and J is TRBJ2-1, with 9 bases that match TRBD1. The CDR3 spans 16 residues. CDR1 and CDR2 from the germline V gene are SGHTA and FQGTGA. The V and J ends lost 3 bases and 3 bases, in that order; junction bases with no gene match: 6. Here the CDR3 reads CASSLVPDRGYNEQFF. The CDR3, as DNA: TGTGCCAGCAGCTTGGTCCCGGACAGGGGCTACAATGAGCAGTTCTTC.

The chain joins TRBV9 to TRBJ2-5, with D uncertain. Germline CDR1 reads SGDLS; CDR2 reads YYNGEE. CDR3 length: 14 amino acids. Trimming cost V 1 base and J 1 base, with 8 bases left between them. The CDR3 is CASSVSLLQETQYF. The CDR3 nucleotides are TGTGCCAGCAGCGTATCTCTTCTCCAAGAGACCCAGTACTTC. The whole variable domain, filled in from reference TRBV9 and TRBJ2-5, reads DSGVTQTPKHLITATGQRVTLRCSPRSGDLSVYWYQQSLDQGLQFLIQYYNGEERAKGNILERFSAQQFPDLHSELNLSSLELGDSALYFCASSVSLLQETQYFGPGTRLLVL.

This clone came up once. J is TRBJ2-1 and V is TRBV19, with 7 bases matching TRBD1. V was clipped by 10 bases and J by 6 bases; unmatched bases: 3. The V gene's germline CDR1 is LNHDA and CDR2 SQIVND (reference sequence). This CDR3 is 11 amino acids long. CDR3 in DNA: TGTGCCACTAGACAGGGCAATGAGCAGTTCTTC. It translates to CATRQGNEQFF.

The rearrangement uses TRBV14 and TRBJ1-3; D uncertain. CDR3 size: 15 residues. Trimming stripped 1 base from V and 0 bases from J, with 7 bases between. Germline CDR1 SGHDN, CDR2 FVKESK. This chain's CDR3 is CASSQGLSSGNTIYF. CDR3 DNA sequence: TGTGCCAGCAGCCAAGGTCTCAGCTCTGGAAACACCATATATTTT.

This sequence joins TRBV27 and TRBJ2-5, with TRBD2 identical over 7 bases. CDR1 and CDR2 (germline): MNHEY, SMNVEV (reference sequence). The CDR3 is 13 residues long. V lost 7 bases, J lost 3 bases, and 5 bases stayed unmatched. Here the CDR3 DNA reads TGTGCCAGCACCGGGAGGAACAAAGAGACCCAGTACTTC. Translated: CASTGRNKETQYF.

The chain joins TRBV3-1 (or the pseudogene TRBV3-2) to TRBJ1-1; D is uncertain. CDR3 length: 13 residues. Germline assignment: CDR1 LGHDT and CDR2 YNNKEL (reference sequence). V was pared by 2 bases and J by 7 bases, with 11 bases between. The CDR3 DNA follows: TGTGCCAGCAGCCAATTTGGTCCGGGTGAAGCTTTCTTT. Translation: CASSQFGPGEAFF.

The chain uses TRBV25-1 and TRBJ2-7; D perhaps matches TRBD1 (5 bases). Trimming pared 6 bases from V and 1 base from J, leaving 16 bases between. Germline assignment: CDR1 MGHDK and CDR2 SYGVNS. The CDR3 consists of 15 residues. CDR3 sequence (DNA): TGTGCCAGCAGAGATCAGGGTCTTGTTTCCTACGAGCAGTACTTC. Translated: CASRDQGLVSYEQYF.

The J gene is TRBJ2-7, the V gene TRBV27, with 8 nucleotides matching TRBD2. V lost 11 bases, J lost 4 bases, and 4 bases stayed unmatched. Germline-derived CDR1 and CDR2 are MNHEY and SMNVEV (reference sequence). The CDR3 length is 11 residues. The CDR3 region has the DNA TGTGCCCGGGGGGGTGGGTACGAGCAGTACTTC. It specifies CARGGGYEQYF.

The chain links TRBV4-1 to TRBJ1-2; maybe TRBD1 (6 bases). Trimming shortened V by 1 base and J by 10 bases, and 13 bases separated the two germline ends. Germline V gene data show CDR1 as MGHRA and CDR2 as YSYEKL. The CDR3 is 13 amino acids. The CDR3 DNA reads TGCGCCAGCAGCCAAGTTCAAACAGGGATCTACACCTTC. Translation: CASSQVQTGIYTF.

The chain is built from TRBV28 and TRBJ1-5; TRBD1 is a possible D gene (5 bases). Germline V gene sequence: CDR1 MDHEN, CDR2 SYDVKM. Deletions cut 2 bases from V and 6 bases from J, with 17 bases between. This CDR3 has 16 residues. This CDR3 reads CASSLTMGGRRQPQHF. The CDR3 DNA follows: TGTGCCAGCAGTTTAACGATGGGGGGAAGGCGTCAGCCCCAGCATTTT.

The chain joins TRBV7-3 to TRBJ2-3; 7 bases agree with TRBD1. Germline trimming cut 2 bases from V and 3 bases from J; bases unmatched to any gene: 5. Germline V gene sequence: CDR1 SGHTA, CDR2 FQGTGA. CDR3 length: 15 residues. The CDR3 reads CASSLSPRGTDTQYF. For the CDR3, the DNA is TGTGCCAGCAGCTTATCGCCCAGGGGGACAGATACGCAGTATTTT.

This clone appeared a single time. The DNA of the CDR3 is TGCAGTGCTAGAGACGGCGAGCAGTACTTC. Its protein is CSARDGEQYF. The genes are TRBV20-1 and TRBJ2-7; D not certain. Germline V gene lookup returns CDR1 DFQATT and CDR2 SNEGSKA (reference sequence). The CDR3 contains 10 residues. The V end lost 0 bases, the J end lost 6 bases, and 3 bases lay between the germline ends.

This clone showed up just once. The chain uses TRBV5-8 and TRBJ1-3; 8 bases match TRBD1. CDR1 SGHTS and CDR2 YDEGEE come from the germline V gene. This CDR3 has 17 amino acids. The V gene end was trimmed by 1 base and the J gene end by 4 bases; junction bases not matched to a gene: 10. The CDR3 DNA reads TGTGCCAGCAGCTTGAGCCCCGGGACAGGAGAAGGAAACACCATATATTTT. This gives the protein CASSLSPGTGEGNTIYF.

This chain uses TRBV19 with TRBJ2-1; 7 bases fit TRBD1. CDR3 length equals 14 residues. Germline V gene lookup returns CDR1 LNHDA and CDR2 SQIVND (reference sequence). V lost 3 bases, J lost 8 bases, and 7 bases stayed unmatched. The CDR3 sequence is CASSMNNRGDEQFF. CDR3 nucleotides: TGTGCCAGTAGTATGAATAACAGGGGCGATGAGCAGTTCTTC.

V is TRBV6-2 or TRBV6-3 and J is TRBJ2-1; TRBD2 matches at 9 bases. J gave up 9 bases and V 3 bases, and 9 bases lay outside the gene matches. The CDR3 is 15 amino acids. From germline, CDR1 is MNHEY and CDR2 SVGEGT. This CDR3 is CASSYGRGGASEQFF. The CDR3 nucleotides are TGTGCCAGCAGTTATGGTCGCGGGGGGGCTAGTGAGCAGTTCTTC.

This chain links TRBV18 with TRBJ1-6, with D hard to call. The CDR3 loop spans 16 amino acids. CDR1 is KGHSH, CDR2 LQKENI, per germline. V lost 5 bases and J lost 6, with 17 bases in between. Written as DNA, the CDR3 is TGTGCCAGCTCATCCCGGGAGAGGCAAACTAATTCACCCCTCCACTTT. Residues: CASSSRERQTNSPLHF.

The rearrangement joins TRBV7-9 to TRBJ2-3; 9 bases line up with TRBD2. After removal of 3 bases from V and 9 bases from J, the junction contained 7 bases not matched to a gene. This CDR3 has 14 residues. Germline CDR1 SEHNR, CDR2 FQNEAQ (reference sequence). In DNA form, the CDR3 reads TGTGCCAGCAGCTTCGGAGTAGCGGGAGACACGCAGTATTTT. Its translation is CASSFGVAGDTQYF.

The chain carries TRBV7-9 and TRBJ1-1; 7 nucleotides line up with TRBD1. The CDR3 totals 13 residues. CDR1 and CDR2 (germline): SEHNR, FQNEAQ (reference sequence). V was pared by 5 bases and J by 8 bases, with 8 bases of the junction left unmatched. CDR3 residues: CASSRDSTTEAFF. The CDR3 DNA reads TGTGCCAGCAGCCGGGACAGTACCACGGAAGCTTTCTTT. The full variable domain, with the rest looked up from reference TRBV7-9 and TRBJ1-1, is DTGVSQNPRHKITKRGQNVTFRCDPISEHNRLYWYRQTLGQGPEFLTYFQNEAQLEKSRLLSDRFSAERPKGSFSTLEIQRTEQGDSAMYLCASSRDSTTEAFFGQGTRLTVV.

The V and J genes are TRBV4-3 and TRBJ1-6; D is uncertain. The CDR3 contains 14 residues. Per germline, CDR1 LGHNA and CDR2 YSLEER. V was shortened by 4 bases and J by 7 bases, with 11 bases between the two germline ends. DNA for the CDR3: TGCGCCAGCAGCCCACAACCCACCAATTCACCCCTCCACTTT. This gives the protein CASSPQPTNSPLHF.

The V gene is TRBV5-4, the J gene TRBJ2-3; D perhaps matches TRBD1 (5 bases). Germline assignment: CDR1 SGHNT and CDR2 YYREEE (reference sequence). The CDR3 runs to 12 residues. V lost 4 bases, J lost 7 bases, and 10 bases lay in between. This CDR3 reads CASSVGENTQYF. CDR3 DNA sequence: TGTGCCAGCAGCGTAGGGGAAAATACGCAGTATTTT.

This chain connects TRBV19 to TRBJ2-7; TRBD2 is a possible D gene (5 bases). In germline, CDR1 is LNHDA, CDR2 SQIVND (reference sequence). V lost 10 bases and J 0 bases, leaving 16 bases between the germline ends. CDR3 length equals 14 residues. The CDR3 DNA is TGTGCCACCAAAGTCGACTATTTCTCCTACGAGCAGTACTTC. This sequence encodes CATKVDYFSYEQYF.

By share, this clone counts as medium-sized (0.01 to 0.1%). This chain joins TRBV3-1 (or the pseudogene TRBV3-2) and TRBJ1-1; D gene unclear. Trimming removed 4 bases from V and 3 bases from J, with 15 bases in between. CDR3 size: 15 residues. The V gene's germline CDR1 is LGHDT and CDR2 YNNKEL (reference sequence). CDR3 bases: TGTGCCAGCAGCCGCTCTCCGACGGGGTACACTGAAGCTTTCTTT. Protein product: CASSRSPTGYTEAFF.